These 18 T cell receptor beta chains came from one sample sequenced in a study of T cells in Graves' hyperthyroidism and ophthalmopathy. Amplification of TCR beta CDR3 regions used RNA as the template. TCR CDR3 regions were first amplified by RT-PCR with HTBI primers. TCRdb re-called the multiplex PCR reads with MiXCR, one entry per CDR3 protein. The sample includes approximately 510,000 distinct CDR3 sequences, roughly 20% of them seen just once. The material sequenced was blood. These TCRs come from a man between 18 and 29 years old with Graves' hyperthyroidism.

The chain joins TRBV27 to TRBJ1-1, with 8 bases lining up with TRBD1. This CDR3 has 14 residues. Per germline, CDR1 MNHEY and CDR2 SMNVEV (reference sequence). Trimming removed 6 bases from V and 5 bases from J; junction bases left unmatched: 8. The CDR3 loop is CASRKTGVNTEAFF. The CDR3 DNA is TGTGCCAGCAGAAAGACAGGGGTTAATACTGAAGCTTTCTTT.

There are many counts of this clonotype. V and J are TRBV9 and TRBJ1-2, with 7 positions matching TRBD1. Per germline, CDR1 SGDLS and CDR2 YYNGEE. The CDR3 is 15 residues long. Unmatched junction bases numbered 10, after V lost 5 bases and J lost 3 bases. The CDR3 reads CASRDSGGEDYGYTF. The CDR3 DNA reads TGTGCCAGCAGGGACTCAGGGGGGGAGGACTATGGCTACACCTTC. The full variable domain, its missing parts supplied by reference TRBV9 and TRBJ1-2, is DSGVTQTPKHLITATGQRVTLRCSPRSGDLSVYWYQQSLDQGLQFLIQYYNGEERAKGNILERFSAQQFPDLHSELNLSSLELGDSALYFCASRDSGGEDYGYTFGSGTRLTVV.

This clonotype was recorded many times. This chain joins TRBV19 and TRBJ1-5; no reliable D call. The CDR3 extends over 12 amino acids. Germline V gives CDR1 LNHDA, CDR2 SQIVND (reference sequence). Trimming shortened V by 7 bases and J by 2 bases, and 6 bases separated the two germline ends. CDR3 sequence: CASKKGNQPQHF. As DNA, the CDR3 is TGTGCCAGTAAGAAGGGCAATCAGCCCCAGCATTTT.

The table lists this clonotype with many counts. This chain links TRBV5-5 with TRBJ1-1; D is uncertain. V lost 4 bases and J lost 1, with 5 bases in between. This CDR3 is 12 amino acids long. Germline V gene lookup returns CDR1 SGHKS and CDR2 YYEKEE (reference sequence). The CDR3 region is CASSTSNTEAFF. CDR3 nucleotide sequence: TGTGCCAGCAGCACATCGAACACTGAAGCTTTCTTT.

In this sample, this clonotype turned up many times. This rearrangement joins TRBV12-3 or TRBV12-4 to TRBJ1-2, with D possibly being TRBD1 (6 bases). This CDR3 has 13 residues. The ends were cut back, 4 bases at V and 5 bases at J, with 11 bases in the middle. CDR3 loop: CASSSGHSYGYTF. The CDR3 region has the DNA TGTGCCAGCAGTTCGGGACACAGTTATGGCTACACCTTC.

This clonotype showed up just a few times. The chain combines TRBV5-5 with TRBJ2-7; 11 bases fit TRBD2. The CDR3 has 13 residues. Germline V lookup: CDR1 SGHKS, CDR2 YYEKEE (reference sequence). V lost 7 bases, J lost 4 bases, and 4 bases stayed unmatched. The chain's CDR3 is CASRGLAEYEQYF. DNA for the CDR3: TGTGCCAGCCGGGGACTAGCGGAATACGAGCAGTACTTC.

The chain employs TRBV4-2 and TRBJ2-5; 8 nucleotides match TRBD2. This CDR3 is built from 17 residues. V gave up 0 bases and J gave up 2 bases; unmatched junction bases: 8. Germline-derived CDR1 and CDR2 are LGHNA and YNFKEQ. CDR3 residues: CASSQDWSGGLQETQYF. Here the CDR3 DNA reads TGTGCCAGCAGCCAAGATTGGAGCGGGGGCCTACAAGAGACCCAGTACTTC.

CDR3 sequence: CASIHRSMNTEAFF. Here the CDR3 DNA reads TGTGCCAGCATTCACAGATCCATGAACACTGAAGCTTTCTTT. The V call is TRBV6-1, the J call TRBJ1-1; D gene ambiguous. The CDR3 loop spans 14 amino acids. Germline CDR1 MNHNS, CDR2 SASEGT. The germline V and J ends were trimmed by 7 bases and 0 bases, with 12 bases remaining between them.

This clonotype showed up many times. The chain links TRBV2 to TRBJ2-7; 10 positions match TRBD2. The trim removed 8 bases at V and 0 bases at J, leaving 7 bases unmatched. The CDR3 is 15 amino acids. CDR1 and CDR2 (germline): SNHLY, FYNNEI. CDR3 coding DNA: TGTGCCAGCGTGGAGACTAGCGGGTTCTCCTACGAGCAGTACTTC. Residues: CASVETSGFSYEQYF.

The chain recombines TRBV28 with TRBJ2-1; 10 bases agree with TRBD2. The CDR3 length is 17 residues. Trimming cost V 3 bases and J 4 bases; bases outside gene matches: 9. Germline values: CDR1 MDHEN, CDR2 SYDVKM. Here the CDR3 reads CASSFRWGLAPYNEQFF. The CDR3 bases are TGTGCCAGCAGTTTTCGGTGGGGACTAGCGCCTTACAATGAGCAGTTCTTC.

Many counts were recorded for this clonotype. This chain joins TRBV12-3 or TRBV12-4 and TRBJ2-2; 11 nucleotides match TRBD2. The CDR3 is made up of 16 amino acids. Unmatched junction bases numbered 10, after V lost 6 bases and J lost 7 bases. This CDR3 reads CASSGSGGAIGGELFF. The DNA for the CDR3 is TGTGCCAGCAGCGGTAGCGGGGGGGCTATTGGCGGGGAGCTGTTTTTT.

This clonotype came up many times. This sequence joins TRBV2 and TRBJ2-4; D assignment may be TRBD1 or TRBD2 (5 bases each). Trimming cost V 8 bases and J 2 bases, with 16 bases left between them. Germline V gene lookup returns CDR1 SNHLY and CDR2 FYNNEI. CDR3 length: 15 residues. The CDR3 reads CASYSPGGPKNIQYF. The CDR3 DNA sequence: TGTGCCAGCTATTCTCCTGGGGGACCCAAAAACATTCAGTACTTC.

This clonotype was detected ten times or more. The CDR3 sequence is CASGGLSGNQPQHF. The DNA of the CDR3 is TGTGCCAGCGGCGGCCTTTCGGGCAATCAGCCCCAGCATTTT. V is TRBV6-1 and J is TRBJ1-5, with D uncertain. Germline values: CDR1 MNHNS, CDR2 SASEGT. The CDR3 sequence is 14 residues long. V shed 8 bases and J shed 2 bases, with 13 bases lying between them.

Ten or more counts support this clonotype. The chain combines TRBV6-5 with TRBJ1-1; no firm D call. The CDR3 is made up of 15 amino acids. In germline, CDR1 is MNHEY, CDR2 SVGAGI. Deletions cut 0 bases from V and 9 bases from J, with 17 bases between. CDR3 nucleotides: TGTGCCAGCAGTTACTCGGAGGACTCCGGTCGGAAAGCTTTCTTT. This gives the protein CASSYSEDSGRKAFF.

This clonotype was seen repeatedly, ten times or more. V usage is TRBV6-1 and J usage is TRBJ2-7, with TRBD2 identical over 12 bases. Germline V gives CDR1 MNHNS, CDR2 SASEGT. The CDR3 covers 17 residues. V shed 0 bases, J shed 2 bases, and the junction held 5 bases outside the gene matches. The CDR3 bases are TGTGCCAGCAGTGAAGCGTCCGGACTAGCGGGACCCTACGAGCAGTACTTC. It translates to CASSEASGLAGPYEQYF.

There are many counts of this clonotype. The CDR3 sequence is CASSLDGQEYGYTF. CDR3 bases: TGTGCCAGCAGCTTGGATGGGCAGGAATATGGCTACACCTTC. The genes are TRBV5-6 and TRBJ1-2; no firm D call. This CDR3 is built from 14 residues. Germline V gene sequence: CDR1 SGHDT, CDR2 YYEEEE. The V end lost 0 bases, the J end lost 5 bases, and 11 bases lay between the germline ends.

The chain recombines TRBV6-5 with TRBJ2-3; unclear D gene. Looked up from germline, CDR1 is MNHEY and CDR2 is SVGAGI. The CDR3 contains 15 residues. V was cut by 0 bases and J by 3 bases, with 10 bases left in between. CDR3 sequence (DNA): TGTGCCAGCAGTTACTCTCCAGCCATAACAGATACGCAGTATTTT. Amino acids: CASSYSPAITDTQYF.

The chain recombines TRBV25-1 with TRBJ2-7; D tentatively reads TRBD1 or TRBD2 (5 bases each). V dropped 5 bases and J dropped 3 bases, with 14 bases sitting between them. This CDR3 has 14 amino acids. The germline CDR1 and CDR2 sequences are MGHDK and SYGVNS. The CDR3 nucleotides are TGTGCCAGCAGTCCGGCAGGGACGGGCTACGAGCAGTACTTC. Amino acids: CASSPAGTGYEQYF.